The rows below give T cell receptor beta chains drawn from one sample of a study of blood T cells in healthy people across ages. TCRdb passed the 5' RACE reads through MiXCR, listing each CDR3 protein once. The sample includes about 970,000 distinct CDR3 sequences, about 53% seen only once; the top ten take about 20%. The sample comprised blood. The receptors come from a woman aged 55-70 years in good health. Both conserved end residues are part of each CDR3. Each record gives: J gene, V gene, clone size, D gene, CDR3 protein, CDR3 DNA. A D gene is named only where the DNA matches it firmly. Clone size is given for some rows only: seen once, a few or many times, or a class if the clone is expanded.

J gene: TRBJ2-6
V gene: TRBV28
clone size: NA
D gene: NA
CDR3 protein: CASSFLRGQSLSGANVLTF
CDR3 DNA: TGTGCCAGCAGTTTTCTTAGGGGCCAGTCCCTCTCTGGGGCCAACGTCCTGACTTTC

J gene: TRBJ2-5
V gene: TRBV7-9
clone size: NA
D gene: TRBD2
CDR3 protein: CASSPPTGTRDLGLKYF
CDR3 DNA: TGTGCCAGCAGCCCCCCCACCGGGACTAGGGATTTGGGGTTAAAGTACTTC

J gene: TRBJ2-3
V gene: TRBV4-3
clone size: once
D gene: NA
CDR3 protein: CASSQDPLVAGRHTDTQYF
CDR3 DNA: TGCGCCAGCAGCCAAGACCCCCTGGTCGCGGGAAGACACACAGATACGCAATATTTT

J gene: TRBJ2-3
V gene: TRBV20-1
clone size: few
D gene: NA
CDR3 protein: CSARNGTGADTQYF
CDR3 DNA: TGCAGTGCTAGAAATGGGACGGGGGCAGATACGCAGTATTTT

J gene: TRBJ2-7
V gene: TRBV13
clone size: NA
D gene: TRBD1
CDR3 protein: CASSFTGVERNEQYF
CDR3 DNA: TGTGCCAGCAGCTTTACAGGGGTCGAACGTAACGAGCAGTACTTC

J gene: TRBJ2-7
V gene: TRBV20-1
clone size: NA
D gene: TRBD1
CDR3 protein: CSAKGTGRDEQYF
CDR3 DNA: TGCAGTGCTAAAGGGACAGGTAGGGACGAGCAGTACTTC

J gene: TRBJ2-1
V gene: TRBV29-1
clone size: NA
D gene: NA
CDR3 protein: CSGRGIGEQFF
CDR3 DNA: TGCAGCGGACGGGGAATCGGGGAGCAGTTCTTC

J gene: TRBJ2-3
V gene: TRBV14
clone size: NA
D gene: NA
CDR3 protein: CASSHRGRSQYF
CDR3 DNA: TGTGCCAGCAGCCATAGAGGCAGATCGCAGTATTTT

J gene: TRBJ2-7
V gene: TRBV6-1
clone size: NA
D gene: NA
CDR3 protein: CASSRYGEGGLYEQYF
CDR3 DNA: TGTGCCAGCAGCCGTTACGGCGAGGGTGGACTTTACGAGCAGTACTTC

J gene: TRBJ2-5
V gene: TRBV28
clone size: once
D gene: NA
CDR3 protein: CASRSDRTVQETRYF
CDR3 DNA: TGTGCCAGCCGCTCAGACCGGACAGTACAAGAGACCCGGTACTTC

J gene: TRBJ2-5
V gene: TRBV15
clone size: many
D gene: NA
CDR3 protein: CATSRTQETQYF
CDR3 DNA: TGTGCCACCAGCAGAACCCAAGAGACCCAGTACTTC

J gene: TRBJ2-1
V gene: TRBV6-2/TRBV6-3
clone size: NA
D gene: NA
CDR3 protein: CASSYSNRAVVRRPSEQFF
CDR3 DNA: TGTGCCAGCAGTTACTCGAATAGGGCTGTGGTACGGCGTCCCTCGGAGCAGTTCTTC

J gene: TRBJ2-1
V gene: TRBV7-2
clone size: NA
D gene: TRBD1
CDR3 protein: CASSLTGVRNEQFF
CDR3 DNA: TGTGCCAGCAGCTTAACAGGGGTCCGTAATGAGCAGTTCTTC

J gene: TRBJ2-2
V gene: TRBV6-5
clone size: few
D gene: NA
CDR3 protein: CASIRGNTGELFF
CDR3 DNA: TGTGCCAGCATTCGGGGGAACACCGGGGAGCTGTTTTTT

J gene: TRBJ1-2
V gene: TRBV28
clone size: once
D gene: NA
CDR3 protein: CASRFPAGTGNYGYTF
CDR3 DNA: TGTGCCAGCAGATTCCCCGCCGGGACTGGGAACTATGGCTACACCTTC

J gene: TRBJ2-6
V gene: TRBV14
clone size: NA
D gene: NA
CDR3 protein: CASSLRQTIVSGANVLTF
CDR3 DNA: TGTGCCAGCAGCCTGAGACAGACGATAGTTTCTGGGGCCAACGTCCTGACTTTC

J gene: TRBJ2-5
V gene: TRBV2
clone size: NA
D gene: NA
CDR3 protein: CASSRSDYQETQYF
CDR3 DNA: TGTGCCAGCAGTAGGTCGGACTACCAAGAGACCCAGTACTTC

J gene: TRBJ1-6
V gene: TRBV20-1
clone size: NA
D gene: TRBD1
CDR3 protein: CSARPDRGLSNSPLHF
CDR3 DNA: TGCAGTGCTAGACCCGACAGGGGGTTATCTAATTCACCCCTCCACTTT

J gene: TRBJ2-3
V gene: TRBV7-2
clone size: few
D gene: NA
CDR3 protein: CASSSDGLSTDTQYF
CDR3 DNA: TGTGCCAGCAGCTCGGACGGACTTAGCACAGATACGCAGTATTTT

J gene: TRBJ2-5
V gene: TRBV6-5
clone size: NA
D gene: TRBD2
CDR3 protein: CASRRTSGRGETQYF
CDR3 DNA: TGTGCCAGCAGACGGACTAGCGGGAGGGGTGAGACCCAGTACTTC

J gene: TRBJ1-6
V gene: TRBV4-2
clone size: NA
D gene: NA
CDR3 protein: CASSQAMSVNNSPLHF
CDR3 DNA: TGTGCCAGCAGCCAAGCGATGAGTGTAAATAATTCACCCCTCCACTTT

J gene: TRBJ2-5
V gene: TRBV4-1
clone size: NA
D gene: TRBD1
CDR3 protein: CASSISTGKWETQYF
CDR3 DNA: TGCGCCAGCAGCATCTCGACAGGGAAGTGGGAGACCCAGTACTTC

J gene: TRBJ2-7
V gene: TRBV5-1
clone size: NA
D gene: NA
CDR3 protein: CASSSPPRQAPLGEQYF
CDR3 DNA: TGCGCCAGCAGCTCTCCTCCTCGACAGGCCCCCTTAGGCGAGCAGTACTTC

J gene: TRBJ2-3
V gene: TRBV2
clone size: NA
D gene: TRBD2
CDR3 protein: CASSDWSGDTDTQYF
CDR3 DNA: TGTGCCAGCAGTGATTGGAGCGGGGACACAGATACGCAGTATTTT

J gene: TRBJ2-3
V gene: TRBV4-2
clone size: once
D gene: TRBD2
CDR3 protein: CATQLAGGGADTQYF
CDR3 DNA: TGTGCCACCCAGCTAGCGGGAGGGGGGGCAGATACGCAGTATTTT

J gene: TRBJ1-1
V gene: TRBV14
clone size: NA
D gene: NA
CDR3 protein: CASRGMGNTEAFF
CDR3 DNA: TGTGCCAGCAGGGGCATGGGTAACACTGAAGCTTTCTTT

J gene: TRBJ2-5
V gene: TRBV12-3/TRBV12-4
clone size: NA
D gene: NA
CDR3 protein: CASSLRVPYRGEETQYF
CDR3 DNA: TGTGCCAGCAGTTTAAGGGTACCGTACCGGGGTGAGGAGACCCAGTACTTC

J gene: TRBJ2-5
V gene: TRBV3-1
clone size: few
D gene: NA
CDR3 protein: CASSQSAGRETQYF
CDR3 DNA: TGTGCCAGCAGCCAAAGCGCGGGAAGGGAGACCCAGTACTTC

J gene: TRBJ2-3
V gene: TRBV5-1
clone size: NA
D gene: NA
CDR3 protein: CASSFEGDGAQYF
CDR3 DNA: TGCGCCAGCAGCTTTGAGGGGGATGGAGCGCAGTATTTT

J gene: TRBJ2-3
V gene: TRBV28
clone size: NA
D gene: NA
CDR3 protein: CASRTGSVDTQYF
CDR3 DNA: TGTGCCAGCCGAACAGGGTCGGTAGATACGCAGTATTTT

J gene: TRBJ2-1
V gene: TRBV20-1
clone size: NA
D gene: TRBD1
CDR3 protein: CSARPGTGEQFF
CDR3 DNA: TGCAGTGCTCGGCCCGGGACAGGGGAGCAGTTCTTC

J gene: TRBJ2-7
V gene: TRBV5-4
clone size: NA
D gene: NA
CDR3 protein: CASSLTRGAYEQYF
CDR3 DNA: TGTGCCAGCAGCCTCACGAGGGGGGCCTACGAGCAGTACTTC

J gene: TRBJ1-4
V gene: TRBV12-3/TRBV12-4
clone size: NA
D gene: NA
CDR3 protein: CASSLRAANEKLFF
CDR3 DNA: TGTGCCAGCAGTTTGAGGGCAGCTAATGAAAAACTGTTTTTT

J gene: TRBJ1-1
V gene: TRBV12-3/TRBV12-4
clone size: few
D gene: NA
CDR3 protein: CASSFQTNTEAFF
CDR3 DNA: TGTGCCAGCAGTTTTCAGACAAACACTGAAGCTTTCTTT

J gene: TRBJ2-7
V gene: TRBV25-1
clone size: NA
D gene: NA
CDR3 protein: CASKGIRSSYEQYF
CDR3 DNA: TGTGCCAGCAAGGGGATAAGGAGCTCCTACGAGCAGTACTTC

J gene: TRBJ2-3
V gene: TRBV14
clone size: NA
D gene: TRBD2
CDR3 protein: CASSQAWREATDTQYF
CDR3 DNA: TGTGCCAGCAGCCAAGCCTGGCGGGAGGCCACAGATACGCAGTATTTT

J gene: TRBJ2-3
V gene: TRBV24-1
clone size: many
D gene: TRBD2
CDR3 protein: CATSISGSRVGAQYF
CDR3 DNA: TGTGCCACCAGTATTAGCGGGAGCCGCGTTGGAGCGCAGTATTTT

J gene: TRBJ2-5
V gene: TRBV5-1
clone size: NA
D gene: NA
CDR3 protein: CASSPRLLTVEETQYF
CDR3 DNA: TGCGCCAGCAGTCCCCGGTTACTAACTGTAGAAGAGACCCAGTACTTC

J gene: TRBJ1-4
V gene: TRBV7-2
clone size: once
D gene: NA
CDR3 protein: CASSLVGTEKLFF
CDR3 DNA: TGTGCCAGCAGCTTAGTAGGGACTGAAAAGCTGTTTTTT

J gene: TRBJ2-5
V gene: TRBV4-2
clone size: few
D gene: NA
CDR3 protein: CASSQSAVQETQYF
CDR3 DNA: TGTGCCAGCAGCCAATCAGCGGTTCAAGAGACCCAGTACTTC

J gene: TRBJ2-2
V gene: TRBV9
clone size: NA
D gene: NA
CDR3 protein: CASSVDGVDSGELFF
CDR3 DNA: TGTGCCAGCAGCGTAGACGGGGTCGACAGCGGGGAGCTGTTTTTT

J gene: TRBJ2-5
V gene: TRBV7-2
clone size: NA
D gene: TRBD2
CDR3 protein: CASSFGLAGGLRQETQYF
CDR3 DNA: TGTGCCAGCAGCTTTGGACTAGCGGGAGGGCTCCGGCAAGAGACCCAGTACTTC

J gene: TRBJ1-2
V gene: TRBV7-2
clone size: few
D gene: NA
CDR3 protein: CASSLVSGDLRGYTF
CDR3 DNA: TGTGCCAGCAGCTTAGTTTCGGGGGATCTTCGTGGCTACACCTTC

J gene: TRBJ1-6
V gene: TRBV5-6
clone size: NA
D gene: NA
CDR3 protein: CASSFRGEGSPLHF
CDR3 DNA: TGTGCCAGCAGCTTTAGAGGGGAGGGATCACCCCTCCACTTT

J gene: TRBJ2-7
V gene: TRBV4-1
clone size: many
D gene: NA
CDR3 protein: CASSQDPGRNEQYF
CDR3 DNA: TGCGCCAGCAGCCAAGATCCAGGTCGAAACGAGCAGTACTTC

J gene: TRBJ1-2
V gene: TRBV10-3
clone size: NA
D gene: NA
CDR3 protein: CAISGAPNDGYTF
CDR3 DNA: TGTGCCATCTCAGGGGCGCCGAACGATGGCTACACCTTC

J gene: TRBJ2-3
V gene: TRBV3-1
clone size: NA
D gene: TRBD2
CDR3 protein: CASSLGTSGVRTGKQYF
CDR3 DNA: TGTGCCAGCAGCCTCGGGACTAGCGGAGTCCGGACGGGGAAGCAGTATTTT

J gene: TRBJ2-4
V gene: TRBV28
clone size: NA
D gene: NA
CDR3 protein: CASTLGAAGSAKNIQYF
CDR3 DNA: TGTGCCAGCACCTTAGGGGCCGCAGGGTCGGCCAAAAACATTCAGTACTTC

J gene: TRBJ2-1
V gene: TRBV20-1
clone size: few
D gene: TRBD2
CDR3 protein: CSAKWTSLYEQFF
CDR3 DNA: TGCAGTGCAAAATGGACTAGCTTGTATGAGCAGTTCTTC

J gene: TRBJ2-7
V gene: TRBV4-1
clone size: few
D gene: NA
CDR3 protein: CASSQEGQGLAYEQYF
CDR3 DNA: TGCGCCAGCAGCCAAGAGGGGCAGGGTTTGGCCTACGAGCAGTACTTC

J gene: TRBJ2-5
V gene: TRBV5-1
clone size: many
D gene: TRBD1
CDR3 protein: CASSLATGKSGEQYF
CDR3 DNA: TGCGCCAGCAGCTTGGCGACAGGGAAATCGGGTGAGCAGTACTTC

J gene: TRBJ2-1
V gene: TRBV5-1
clone size: NA
D gene: TRBD2
CDR3 protein: CASSSRGLVSYNEQFF
CDR3 DNA: TGCGCCAGCAGCTCAAGAGGACTAGTCTCCTACAATGAGCAGTTCTTC

J gene: TRBJ2-5
V gene: TRBV4-2
clone size: few
D gene: NA
CDR3 protein: CASSQGALDRRETQYF
CDR3 DNA: TGTGCCAGCAGCCAAGGCGCCCTCGACAGGCGCGAGACCCAGTACTTC

J gene: TRBJ1-2
V gene: TRBV10-3
clone size: NA
D gene: NA
CDR3 protein: CAIRVDGNYGYTF
CDR3 DNA: TGTGCCATCAGAGTGGACGGAAACTATGGCTACACCTTC

J gene: TRBJ2-5
V gene: TRBV6-5
clone size: NA
D gene: TRBD1
CDR3 protein: CASSSTGAACRQYF
CDR3 DNA: TGTGCCAGCAGTTCGACAGGGGCCGCCTGCAGGCAGTACTTC